This T cell receptor (beta chain) was sequenced in a study of OX40 agonist ivuxolimab in advanced cancers. In the study overall: A history of anti-PD-1, anti-PD-L1 or anti-CTLA-4 therapy was acceptable, and over 35% had some.

Repertoires were generated with immunoSEQ multiplex PCR, while TCRdb's copy carries only in-frame clones and drops some. Counted here are around 80,000 clones, about 91% occurring once; the ten biggest clones make up roughly 0.71%. Trimming took off 7 bases at V and 2 bases at J, with 9 bases between the two ends. Germline CDR1 and CDR2: MNHEY and SMNVEV (reference sequence). The CDR3 length is 12 residues. The sample in question was CD4+ or CD8+ T cells sorted from blood, obtained in a trial of the OX40 agonist ivuxolimab. This receptor was identified in an adult with an advanced solid tumor such as melanoma, head and neck, liver or kidney cancer. The chain carries TRBV27 and TRBJ2-7; the D call may be TRBD1 or TRBD2 (5 bases each). The DNA of the CDR3 is TGTGCCAGCACCGAGGGGCCCTACGAGCAGTACTTC. Residues: CASTEGPYEQYF.